Shown below are 31 T cell receptor beta chains from a single sample sequenced in a study of OX40 agonist ivuxolimab in advanced cancers. The library was built by means of the immunoSEQ multiplex PCR assay. Sourced from immuneACCESS, this table was stored by TCRdb with only in-frame sequences that have V and J called. A share of the clones is absent; for the studies checked, an unresolved V gene accounts for under half, and the remainder has no known explanation. Across this sample there are 50,000 or so clones, with 90% to 95% seen only once. The biggest ten clones account for roughly a quarter of the sample. The material sequenced was CD4+ or CD8+ T cells sorted from blood, taken in a trial of the OX40 agonist ivuxolimab. The receptors originated from an adult with an advanced solid tumor such as melanoma, head and neck, liver or kidney cancer.

This rearrangement joins TRBV11-2 to TRBJ2-5; perhaps TRBD2 as D (7 bases). Germline V CDR1 and CDR2: SGHAT, FQNNGV. The CDR3 length is 18 residues. Trimming removed 1 base from V and 5 bases from J, with 23 bases in between. The CDR3 loop reads CASSLGSLGGGFMETQYF. The CDR3 DNA reads as TGTGCCAGCAGCTTAGGGTCGTTAGGGGGAGGGTTCATGGAGACCCAGTACTTC.

The chain combines TRBV7-5 with TRBJ2-7; the D segment call TRBD1 is taken from the table without a DNA check. TRBV7-5 is a listed pseudogene. CDR3 length equals 16 residues. The DNA of the CDR3 is TGTGCCAGAAGCCGAGCAACACGGGACAGGGGCTACGAGCAGTACTTC. Translating gives CARSRATRDRGYEQYF.

Turning to this clone: The sample contains more than one DNA sequence encoding this CDR3. V usage is TRBV27 and J usage is TRBJ2-7; tentatively, D is TRBD1 (5 bases). CDR1 is MNHEY and CDR2 is SMNVEV in the germline V gene (reference sequence). The CDR3 totals 15 residues. The V end lost 4 bases, the J end lost 4 bases, and 17 bases lay between the germline ends. The CDR3 sequence: CASSSPGQGSYEQYF. CDR3 nucleotide sequence: TGTGCCAGCAGTTCCCCAGGGCAGGGTTCTTACGAGCAGTACTTC.

The rearrangement uses TRBV19 and TRBJ2-1; 11 bases are shared with TRBD2. The CDR3 is 17 residues long. V lost 0 bases, J lost 7 bases, and 8 bases stayed unmatched. The germline CDR1 and CDR2 sequences are LNHDA and SQIVND (reference sequence). The chain's CDR3 is CASSIDLGLAEGNEQFF. CDR3 in DNA: TGTGCCAGTAGTATAGATCTGGGACTAGCGGAGGGGAATGAGCAGTTCTTC.

The V and J genes are TRBV7-2 and TRBJ2-7, with D possibly called TRBD1 or TRBD2 (6 bases each). The ends were cut back, 3 bases at V and 3 bases at J, with 15 bases in the middle. CDR1 SGHTA and CDR2 FQGNSA come from the germline V gene. The CDR3 extends over 15 amino acids. In DNA form, the CDR3 reads TGTGCCAGCAGCTTGGGATCGGGGGCTGGCTACGAGCAGTACTTC. Amino acids: CASSLGSGAGYEQYF.

The V gene is TRBV6-5, the J gene TRBJ2-1, with 9 bases identical to TRBD2. J lost 7 bases, V lost 5 bases, and 3 bases had no gene match. The germline CDR1 and CDR2 sequences are MNHEY and SVGAGI. The CDR3 runs to 13 residues. Here the CDR3 DNA reads TGTGCCAGCAGTCCTAGCGGGATTAATGAGCAGTTCTTC. It yields the protein CASSPSGINEQFF.

The V gene is TRBV29-1, the J gene TRBJ2-2, with D hard to call. The ends were cut back, 4 bases at V and 7 bases at J, with 7 bases in the middle. Per germline, CDR1 SQVTM and CDR2 ANQGSEA. CDR3 length: 11 amino acids. The CDR3 DNA reads as TGCAGCGTTGGGACCTTCGGGGAGCTGTTTTTT. As protein: CSVGTFGELFF.

V and J are TRBV9 and TRBJ2-1, with TRBD1 matching over 10 bases. Germline values: CDR1 SGDLS, CDR2 YYNGEE. Trimming removed 3 bases from V and 7 bases from J; junction bases left unmatched: 4. This CDR3 spans 14 amino acids. This CDR3 reads CASSEGQGRNEQFF. The CDR3 nucleotides read TGTGCCAGCAGCGAGGGACAGGGGCGAAATGAGCAGTTCTTC.

The chain is built from TRBV4-1 and TRBJ1-5; unclear D gene. Germline V lookup: CDR1 MGHRA, CDR2 YSYEKL. The V gene lost 1 base and the J gene lost 2 bases, with 9 bases spanning the gap. This CDR3 spans 15 amino acids. The CDR3 reads CASSQVYGGNQPQHF. As DNA, the CDR3 is TGCGCCAGCAGCCAAGTTTATGGAGGCAATCAGCCCCAGCATTTT.

The chain recombines TRBV5-6 with TRBJ2-7, with 13 bases matching TRBD2. Per germline, CDR1 SGHDT and CDR2 YYEEEE. V lost 4 bases, J lost 4 bases, and 8 bases stayed unmatched. CDR3 length: 16 residues. The CDR3 region has the DNA TGTGCCAGCAGCCCCTGGACTAGCGGGAGAATTTACGAGCAGTACTTC. It yields the protein CASSPWTSGRIYEQYF.

The genes are TRBV4-3 and TRBJ2-7, with 12 bases aligning to TRBD2. The CDR3 loop spans 16 amino acids. V was pared by 5 bases and J by 0 bases, with 5 bases of the junction left unmatched. Germline V lookup: CDR1 LGHNA, CDR2 YSLEER. CDR3 bases: TGCGCCAGCAGCTCGGGACTAGCGGGCAGCTCCTACGAGCAGTACTTC. Protein sequence: CASSSGLAGSSYEQYF.

The count of this clone is one. This chain uses TRBV30 with TRBJ2-7; 11 positions agree with TRBD2. This CDR3 has 13 residues. Germline CDR1 is GTSNPN and CDR2 is SVGIG (reference sequence). Unmatched junction bases numbered 5, after V lost 7 bases and J lost 3 bases. The CDR3 is CAYRTSGHYEQYF. The CDR3 DNA follows: TGTGCCTATAGGACTAGCGGGCACTACGAGCAGTACTTC.

The V gene is TRBV5-6, the J gene TRBJ2-3; 7 bases are a match to TRBD1. The CDR3 has 16 amino acids. Germline CDR1 SGHDT, CDR2 YYEEEE. V shed 6 bases, J shed 2 bases, and the junction held 12 bases outside the gene matches. The CDR3 DNA is TGTGCCAGCACGCCCCCCAGGGACAGAGTCACAGATACGCAGTATTTT. Residues: CASTPPRDRVTDTQYF.

V gene TRBV30 combines with J gene TRBJ1-1; TRBD1 might be the D (5 bases). V shed 6 bases and J shed 7 bases, with 15 bases lying between them. Germline CDR1 and CDR2: GTSNPN and SVGIG (reference sequence). This CDR3 comprises 12 residues. CDR3 in DNA: TGTGCCTGTACAGGACGGCGACTTGAAGCTTTCTTT. Amino acid sequence: CACTGRRLEAFF.

J is TRBJ2-7 and V is TRBV6-6; no definite D call. The germline V gene has CDR1 MNHNY and CDR2 SVGAGI (reference sequence). Trimming left V 8 bases short and J 3 bases short, with 11 bases between. The CDR3 extends over 12 amino acids. Here the CDR3 DNA reads TGTGCCAGCGAGGACGGATACTACGAGCAGTACTTC. The encoded protein is CASEDGYYEQYF.

CDR3 in amino acids: CAWSGGQGNTEAFF. Written as DNA, the CDR3 is TGTGCCTGGAGTGGCGGACAGGGGAACACTGAAGCTTTCTTT. J is TRBJ1-1 and V is TRBV30; 8 nucleotides line up with TRBD1. The germline V gene encodes CDR1 GTSNPN and CDR2 SVGIG (reference sequence). This CDR3 region has 14 residues. J lost 1 base, V lost 1 base, and 2 bases had no gene match.

Only one count was recorded for this clone. The chain employs TRBV7-2 and TRBJ2-3; the match to TRBD1 covers 7 bases. The V segment lost 6 bases and the J segment 3 bases; nucleotides outside the gene matches: 12. The CDR3 sequence is 16 residues long. CDR1 and CDR2 (germline): SGHTA, FQGNSA. CDR3 bases: TGTGCCAGCAGGATGATACGGGACAGAATTACAGATACGCAGTATTTT. Translating gives CASRMIRDRITDTQYF. Filled out from reference TRBV7-2 and TRBJ2-3, the complete variable domain reads GAGVSQSPSNKVTEKGKDVELRCDPISGHTALYWYRQSLGQGLEFLIYFQGNSAPDKSGLPSDRFSAERTGGSVSTLTIQRTQQEDSAVYLCASRMIRDRITDTQYFGPGTRLTVL.

This clone was counted a few times. The chain joins TRBV2 to TRBJ2-2; possible D gene TRBD2, 6 bases. CDR3 length: 17 residues. Germline CDR1 is SNHLY and CDR2 is FYNNEI. The V end was cut by 7 bases, the J end by 4 bases, with 22 bases between. The CDR3 nucleotides read TGTGCCAGCATCAGGGAGGTAGCTGGCTTTTCCACCGGGGAGCTGTTTTTT. It translates to CASIREVAGFSTGELFF.

The rearrangement uses TRBV28 and TRBJ2-3; D call uncertain. Germline-derived CDR1 and CDR2 are MDHEN and SYDVKM. Trimming pared 5 bases from V and 0 bases from J, leaving 12 bases between. CDR3 length equals 15 residues. The CDR3 is CASSILAASTDTQYF. CDR3 sequence (DNA): TGTGCCAGCAGTATTTTAGCAGCTAGCACAGATACGCAGTATTTT.

The sample holds one count of this clone. V usage is TRBV28 and J usage is TRBJ1-5; no definite D call. Trimming cost V 6 bases and J 9 bases, with 18 bases left between them. The germline V gene has CDR1 MDHEN and CDR2 SYDVKM. CDR3 length equals 14 residues. CDR3 DNA: TGTGCCAGCAGGGTAGACGGTAGAAAGTTGCCCCAGCATTTT. Translating gives CASRVDGRKLPQHF. The full variable domain, rest sourced from reference TRBV28 and TRBJ1-5, is DVKVTQSSRYLVKRTGEKVFLECVQDMDHENMFWYRQDPGLGLRLIYFSYDVKMKEKGDIPEGYSVSREKKERFSLILESASTNQTSMYLCASRVDGRKLPQHFGDGTRLSIL.

The chain combines TRBV9 with TRBJ2-7; 8 bases line up with TRBD2. Trimming took 4 bases from V and 2 from J; bases not matched to a gene: 8. The V gene's germline CDR1 is SGDLS and CDR2 YYNGEE. CDR3 length equals 15 residues. The CDR3 reads CASSTGGSNTYEQYF. CDR3 in DNA: TGTGCCAGCAGCACGGGGGGGAGTAACACCTACGAGCAGTACTTC.

This rearrangement joins TRBV28 to TRBJ1-1; no clear D gene. CDR1 and CDR2 (germline): MDHEN, SYDVKM. The CDR3 sequence is 16 residues long. Trimming removed 4 bases from V and 1 base from J, with 16 bases in between. The chain's CDR3 is CASSSSPGGRNTEAFF. The CDR3 DNA reads TGTGCCAGCAGTTCCTCCCCCGGAGGGCGGAACACTGAAGCTTTCTTT.

V and J are TRBV5-4 and TRBJ2-7; 8 bases are a match to TRBD1. The CDR3 runs 14 residues. Germline assignment: CDR1 SGHNT and CDR2 YYREEE (reference sequence). Trimming took 1 base from V and 5 from J; bases not matched to a gene: 5. The CDR3 loop reads CASSLRTGFNEQYF. DNA for the CDR3: TGTGCCAGCAGCTTGAGGACAGGGTTCAACGAGCAGTACTTC.

The rearrangement uses TRBV5-1 and TRBJ2-7; D uncertain. Trimming stripped 5 bases from V and 2 bases from J, with 11 bases between. The CDR3 runs 13 residues. Germline V gene data show CDR1 as SGHRS and CDR2 as YFSETQ. For the CDR3, the DNA is TGCGCCAGCAGTGAGACACCAACCTACGAGCAGTACTTC. Translating it yields CASSETPTYEQYF.

The chain's CDR3 is CASSQDNEALDEQFF. The CDR3 DNA is TGCGCCAGCAGCCAAGATAACGAGGCTCTTGATGAGCAGTTCTTC. The V gene is TRBV4-3, the J gene TRBJ2-1; D remains unclear. With 0 bases removed from V and 8 bases from J, the gap between germline ends came to 14 bases. The CDR3 runs to 15 residues. Germline assignment: CDR1 LGHNA and CDR2 YSLEER.

The sample holds one count of this clone. J is TRBJ2-1 and V is TRBV6-1; no clear D. CDR1 and CDR2 (germline): MNHNS, SASEGT. Trimming stripped 4 bases from V and 7 bases from J, with 14 bases between. The CDR3 totals 14 residues. The CDR3 region has the DNA TGTGCCAGCAGTGTGGATGCAGCCCAGAATGAGCAGTTCTTC. Encoded protein: CASSVDAAQNEQFF.

CDR3 DNA: TGTGCCAGCAGTGCCGGAGTGTATAGCAATCAGCCCCAGCATTTT. It encodes CASSAGVYSNQPQHF. V gene TRBV28 combines with J gene TRBJ1-5; D is undetermined. Germline V gene sequence: CDR1 MDHEN, CDR2 SYDVKM. V was cut by 5 bases and J by 0 bases, with 11 bases left in between. This CDR3 has 15 residues.

The chain couples TRBV6-1 to TRBJ1-5; TRBD1 might be the D (5 bases). CDR1 and CDR2 (germline): MNHNS, SASEGT. V was cut by 5 bases and J by 3 bases, with 14 bases left in between. The CDR3 has 15 amino acids. CDR3 in amino acids: CASSPRSGVNQPQHF. CDR3 bases: TGTGCCAGCAGTCCCAGGTCGGGGGTCAATCAGCCCCAGCATTTT.

The J gene is TRBJ2-1, the V gene TRBV7-9; 7 bases align to TRBD2. CDR3 size: 13 residues. Germline lookup yields CDR1 SEHNR and CDR2 FQNEAQ (reference sequence). V gave up 10 bases and J gave up 9 bases; unmatched junction bases: 12. The CDR3 is CATHTGGLVEQFF. CDR3 coding DNA: TGTGCCACCCACACGGGAGGATTGGTTGAGCAGTTCTTC. The variable domain in full, with the rest retrieved from reference TRBV7-9 and TRBJ2-1, is DTGVSQNPRHKITKRGQNVTFRCDPISEHNRLYWYRQTLGQGPEFLTYFQNEAQLEKSRLLSDRFSAERPKGSFSTLEIQRTEQGDSAMYLCATHTGGLVEQFFGPGTRLTVL.

The V gene is TRBV19, the J gene TRBJ2-1; tentative D call: TRBD2 (6 bases). Germline values: CDR1 LNHDA, CDR2 SQIVND (reference sequence). This CDR3 contains 14 residues. Trimming took off 1 base at V and 9 bases at J, with 13 bases between the two ends. As DNA, the CDR3 is TGTGCCAGTAGTATAGGGGGAGGCCTTACTGAGCAGTTCTTC. It codes for CASSIGGGLTEQFF. Using reference TRBV19 and TRBJ2-1 for the parts outside the CDR3, the full variable domain is DGGITQSPKYLFRKEGQNVTLSCEQNLNHDAMYWYRQDPGQGLRLIYYSQIVNDFQKGDIAEGYSVSREKKESFPLTVTSAQKNPTAFYLCASSIGGGLTEQFFGPGTRLTVL.

The chain recombines TRBV29-1 with TRBJ2-2; TRBD2 aligns across 15 bases. The CDR3 covers 17 residues. After removal of 5 bases from V and 6 bases from J, the junction contained 10 bases not matched to a gene. Germline assignment: CDR1 SQVTM and CDR2 ANQGSEA. In DNA form, the CDR3 reads TGCAGCGTTCGGACTAGCGGGAGGGCCGGGGTGGCCGGGGAGCTGTTTTTT. Encoded protein: CSVRTSGRAGVAGELFF.